Listed below are T cell receptor beta chains from one sample, sequenced in a study of shared clonotypes between healthy human individuals. Sequencing was performed with immunoSEQ multiplex PCR; in TCRdb, only in-frame clones are kept and a portion is missing. The profile covers roughly 550,000 clones, with roughly 95% appearing a single time and 0.11% taken by the ten largest. The sequenced sample was naive CD8+ T cells sorted from blood. These receptors were collected from a woman younger than 45 in good health. The CDR3 runs from the conserved cysteine through the conserved F or W. The D gene is left open where the match is weak. Clone size is stated in some rows and not others, as once, few, many or a class when expanded.

v_gene,j_gene,abundance,d_gene,CDR3nt,CDR3aa
TRBV27,TRBJ2-7,.,.,TGTGCCACCAGGGCAGGGTGGGACGAGCAGTACTTC,CATRAGWDEQYF
TRBV7-9,TRBJ2-7,.,.,TGTGCCAGCAGCTTAATGGGTACAGGGCTCTACGAGCAGTACTTC,CASSLMGTGLYEQYF
TRBV7-8,TRBJ2-3,.,TRBD2,TGTGCCAGCAGCTTAGCGTTCCTAGCGGGGAGCACAGATACGCAGTATTTT,CASSLAFLAGSTDTQYF
TRBV5-6,TRBJ2-3,once,TRBD2,TGTGCCAGCAGGACCGGGACTAGCGGGAGAACGCAGTATTTT,CASRTGTSGRTQYF
TRBV28,TRBJ1-5,.,TRBD1,TGTGCCAGCAGGATACCGGGACAGGGGTTAAGGGGCAATCAGCCCCAGCATTTT,CASRIPGQGLRGNQPQHF
TRBV29-1,TRBJ2-7,.,.,TGCAGCGTTGCTGAACAGGCCCACACCTACGAGCAGTACTTC,CSVAEQAHTYEQYF
TRBV7-8,TRBJ1-1,.,TRBD1,TGTGCCAGCAGCTCGAAGAGACAGGGGGCGAACGAAGCTTTCTTT,CASSSKRQGANEAFF
TRBV5-4,TRBJ2-2,.,.,TGTGCCAGCAGTAAGGCAGGGGAGACCGGGGAGCTGTTTTTT,CASSKAGETGELFF
TRBV28,TRBJ2-7,.,.,TGTGCCAGCAGTTCCCCTGAGTCAGGCTCCTACGAGCAGTACTTC,CASSSPESGSYEQYF
TRBV10-2,TRBJ2-2,.,TRBD2,TGCGCCAGCAGGGTAGCGGGAAACGGGGAGCTGTTTTTT,CASRVAGNGELFF
TRBV7-9,TRBJ1-3,.,.,TGTGCCAGCAGCTCAGGGAACTCTGGAAACACCATATATTTT,CASSSGNSGNTIYF
TRBV30,TRBJ2-1,.,.,TGTGCCTGGAGTGGCCGTGAGCAGTTCTTC,CAWSGREQFF
TRBV7-9,TRBJ1-4,.,.,TGTGCCAGCAGCTTAGGACGGAAAGCAACTAATGAAAAACTGTTTTTT,CASSLGRKATNEKLFF
TRBV5-4,TRBJ2-1,.,.,TGTGCCAGCAGGCCGGTAACGAGCTCCTACAATGAGCAGTTCTTC,CASRPVTSSYNEQFF
TRBV25-1,TRBJ2-3,.,TRBD1,TGTGCCAGCAGACGAACAGGGGTCACAGATACGCAGTATTTT,CASRRTGVTDTQYF
TRBV9,TRBJ2-5,.,TRBD1,TGTGCCAGCAGCGTAGCGGGACAGGGGGGGGAGACCCAGTACTTC,CASSVAGQGGETQYF
TRBV29-1,TRBJ1-5,.,.,TGCAGCGTTGAAGAAGGGGACGGGCAGCCCCAGCATTTT,CSVEEGDGQPQHF
TRBV27,TRBJ1-5,once,.,TGTGCCAGCAGTTTCTGGTGTCGCAATCAGCCCCAGCATTTT,CASSFWCRNQPQHF
TRBV6-5,TRBJ2-7,.,.,TGTGCCAGCAGTTACTCAACCGGGACAACCTCCTACGAGCAGTACTTC,CASSYSTGTTSYEQYF
TRBV28,TRBJ2-3,.,.,TGTGCCAGCAGTTTAATCCTCCCGGGACGTCGGGGGCCAGATACGCAGTATTTT,CASSLILPGRRGPDTQYF
TRBV2,TRBJ2-7,.,TRBD1,TGTGCCAGCAGTGGGGGACAGGGGTCCTACGAGCAGTACTTC,CASSGGQGSYEQYF
TRBV7-9,TRBJ2-1,.,.,TGTGCCAGCAGCTTAGCCAGCGGTGAATACAATGAGCAGTTCTTC,CASSLASGEYNEQFF
TRBV9,TRBJ2-3,.,TRBD2,TGTGCCAGCAGCCAAAGCTATACACCGACTAGCGGGAGGGCGGATACGCAGTATTTT,CASSQSYTPTSGRADTQYF
TRBV11-2,TRBJ2-5,.,TRBD2,TGTGCCAGCAGCGATATAGCCGCTAGCGGGGAAGAGACCCAGTACTTC,CASSDIAASGEETQYF
TRBV15,TRBJ2-5,.,TRBD2,TGTGCCACCAGCACTTCTAGCGGGAGAGTCCCCCAAGAGACCCAGTACTTC,CATSTSSGRVPQETQYF